This TCR beta chain is drawn from a study of cytomegalovirus exposure and HLA in healthy donors. The CDR3 is made up of 13 amino acids. The germline CDR1 and CDR2 sequences are SEHNR and FQNEAQ (reference sequence). V shed 5 bases and J 11 bases; nucleotides not matched to a gene: 8. 60 Vbeta and 13 Jbeta primers were used in PCR. The table came from immunoSEQ multiplex PCR; TCRdb's copy has only in-frame clones and leaves some out. The sample contains around 190,000 clones, roughly 88% of which appear only once. This clonotype was obtained from a girl under 10 years old in good health and CMV-seropositive. Source material: PBMCs. The V call is TRBV7-9, the J call TRBJ2-3; 9 nucleotides match TRBD2. This CDR3 is CASSPQREVRQYF. In DNA form, the CDR3 reads TGTGCCAGCAGCCCTCAGCGGGAGGTGAGGCAGTATTTT.